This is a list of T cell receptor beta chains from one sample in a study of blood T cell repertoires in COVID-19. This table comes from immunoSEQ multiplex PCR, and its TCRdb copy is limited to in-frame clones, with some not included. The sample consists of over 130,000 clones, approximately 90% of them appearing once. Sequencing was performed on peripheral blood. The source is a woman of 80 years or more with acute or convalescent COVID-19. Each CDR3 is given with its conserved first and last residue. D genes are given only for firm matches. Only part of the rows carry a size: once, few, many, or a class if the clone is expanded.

CDR3 protein: CASSLAQGLEPQHF; CDR3 DNA: TGTGCCAGCAGCTTAGCGCAGGGTCTGGAGCCCCAGCATTTT; clone size: NA; V gene: TRBV7-8; J gene: TRBJ1-5; D gene: NA
CDR3 protein: CASRQTGFYGYTF; CDR3 DNA: TGTGCCAGCAGACAGACAGGCTTCTATGGCTACACCTTC; clone size: NA; V gene: TRBV5-6; J gene: TRBJ1-2; D gene: NA
CDR3 protein: CASSRAENTEAFF; CDR3 DNA: TGTGCCAGCAGTAGAGCTGAGAACACTGAAGCTTTCTTT; clone size: NA; V gene: TRBV7-6; J gene: TRBJ1-1; D gene: NA
CDR3 protein: CASSTKGLAGLTGELFF; CDR3 DNA: TGTGCCAGCAGCACGAAGGGACTAGCGGGGCTCACCGGGGAGCTGTTTTTT; clone size: once; V gene: TRBV9; J gene: TRBJ2-2; D gene: TRBD2
CDR3 protein: CASKRVDDTGELFF; CDR3 DNA: TGTGCCAGCAAGAGGGTGGATGACACCGGGGAGCTGTTTTTT; clone size: NA; V gene: TRBV9; J gene: TRBJ2-2; D gene: NA
CDR3 protein: CAWSAGGTVTDTQYF; CDR3 DNA: TGTGCCTGGAGCGCAGGGGGCACGGTCACAGATACGCAGTATTTT; clone size: NA; V gene: TRBV30; J gene: TRBJ2-3; D gene: TRBD1
CDR3 protein: CASSQRGGGMIEQFF; CDR3 DNA: TGTGCCAGCAGCCAGCGGGGGGGCGGCATGATTGAGCAGTTCTTC; clone size: NA; V gene: TRBV7-2; J gene: TRBJ2-1; D gene: TRBD2
CDR3 protein: CASSPTTLRGARPGETQYF; CDR3 DNA: TGTGCCAGCAGCCCAACCACTCTCCGGGGAGCCCGCCCTGGGGAGACCCAGTACTTC; clone size: few; V gene: TRBV7-9; J gene: TRBJ2-5; D gene: NA
CDR3 protein: CAWRWGHTDTQYF; CDR3 DNA: TGTGCCTGGAGGTGGGGGCACACAGATACGCAGTATTTT; clone size: NA; V gene: TRBV30; J gene: TRBJ2-3; D gene: NA
CDR3 protein: CASRRGTGDNSPLHF; CDR3 DNA: TGTGCCAGCAGGAGAGGGACAGGGGATAATTCACCCCTCCACTTT; clone size: NA; V gene: TRBV6-5; J gene: TRBJ1-6; D gene: TRBD1
CDR3 protein: CASSEERAIYGYTF; CDR3 DNA: TGTGCCAGCAGTGAAGAGAGGGCGATCTATGGCTACACCTTC; clone size: NA; V gene: TRBV6-1; J gene: TRBJ1-2; D gene: NA
CDR3 protein: CASAPDSNYGYTF; CDR3 DNA: TGTGCCAGCGCACCGGACAGTAACTATGGCTACACCTTC; clone size: NA; V gene: TRBV18; J gene: TRBJ1-2; D gene: NA
CDR3 protein: CASSLGAGGTGLYTQYF; CDR3 DNA: TGTGCCAGCAGCTTAGGGGCCGGGGGGACAGGGCTTTATACGCAGTATTTT; clone size: once; V gene: TRBV7-2; J gene: TRBJ2-3; D gene: TRBD1
CDR3 protein: CASSLWDSPSYNSPLHF; CDR3 DNA: TGTGCCAGCAGCCTATGGGACAGCCCATCCTATAATTCACCCCTCCACTTT; clone size: NA; V gene: TRBV7-9; J gene: TRBJ1-6; D gene: TRBD1
CDR3 protein: CASSLATGNNSPLHF; CDR3 DNA: TGCGCCAGCAGCTTGGCCACAGGGAATAATTCACCCCTCCACTTT; clone size: NA; V gene: TRBV5-1; J gene: TRBJ1-6; D gene: NA
CDR3 protein: CASPRLTGVDYGYTF; CDR3 DNA: TGTGCCAGCCCGAGGCTGACAGGCGTGGACTATGGCTACACCTTC; clone size: NA; V gene: TRBV2; J gene: TRBJ1-2; D gene: NA
CDR3 protein: CASSSWTGMNTEAFF; CDR3 DNA: TGTGCCAGCAGCTCATGGACAGGCATGAACACTGAAGCTTTCTTT; clone size: NA; V gene: TRBV7-9; J gene: TRBJ1-1; D gene: TRBD1
CDR3 protein: CASSLAGGDVDIQYF; CDR3 DNA: TGCGCCAGCAGCTTGGCAGGAGGGGATGTGGACATTCAGTACTTC; clone size: NA; V gene: TRBV5-1; J gene: TRBJ2-4; D gene: NA
CDR3 protein: CASSPPETKNEQFF; CDR3 DNA: TGTGCCAGCTCACCACCCGAGACTAAAAATGAGCAGTTCTTC; clone size: NA; V gene: TRBV18; J gene: TRBJ2-1; D gene: NA
CDR3 protein: CATGQGVDTQYF; CDR3 DNA: TGTGCCACAGGACAGGGTGTAGATACGCAGTATTTT; clone size: NA; V gene: TRBV15; J gene: TRBJ2-3; D gene: TRBD1
CDR3 protein: CASSLGGAGGRVGGYTF; CDR3 DNA: TGTGCCAGCAGCTTAGGAGGTGCGGGGGGGCGCGTCGGTGGCTACACCTTC; clone size: NA; V gene: TRBV7-9; J gene: TRBJ1-2; D gene: NA
CDR3 protein: CASSEGQGSFSQPQHF; CDR3 DNA: TGTGCCAGCAGCGAGGGACAGGGGTCGTTTAGTCAGCCCCAGCATTTT; clone size: NA; V gene: TRBV9; J gene: TRBJ1-5; D gene: TRBD1
CDR3 protein: CASSPGPGIANQPQHF; CDR3 DNA: TGTGCCAGCAGCCCTGGTCCGGGGATAGCAAATCAGCCCCAGCATTTT; clone size: few; V gene: TRBV5-6; J gene: TRBJ1-5; D gene: NA
CDR3 protein: CASSLALNGSPLHF; CDR3 DNA: TGTGCCAGCAGCTTAGCGTTAAACGGGTCACCCCTCCACTTT; clone size: NA; V gene: TRBV7-2; J gene: TRBJ1-6; D gene: NA
CDR3 protein: CASSPGKNYGYTF; CDR3 DNA: TGCGCCAGCAGCCCCGGGAAGAACTATGGCTACACCTTC; clone size: NA; V gene: TRBV4-3; J gene: TRBJ1-2; D gene: NA
CDR3 protein: CASNFGGGDEQYF; CDR3 DNA: TGTGCCAGCAATTTCGGGGGGGGAGACGAGCAGTACTTC; clone size: NA; V gene: TRBV2; J gene: TRBJ2-7; D gene: TRBD2
CDR3 protein: CASSQGAGVSYEQYF; CDR3 DNA: TGTGCCAGCAGCCAAGGGGCAGGCGTTTCCTACGAGCAGTACTTC; clone size: NA; V gene: TRBV4-2; J gene: TRBJ2-7; D gene: NA
CDR3 protein: CASSLSRGWKNIQYF; CDR3 DNA: TGTGCCAGCAGCCTTAGCCGGGGGTGGAAAAACATTCAGTACTTC; clone size: once; V gene: TRBV3-1/TRBV3-2; J gene: TRBJ2-4; D gene: NA
CDR3 protein: CASTPGTAISYGYTF; CDR3 DNA: TGTGCCAGCACCCCCGGGACAGCTATTTCCTATGGCTACACCTTC; clone size: NA; V gene: TRBV7-2; J gene: TRBJ1-2; D gene: TRBD1
CDR3 protein: CASSAQGQLFTEAFF; CDR3 DNA: TGTGCCAGCAGCGCCCAGGGACAGCTCTTCACTGAAGCTTTCTTT; clone size: few; V gene: TRBV9; J gene: TRBJ1-1; D gene: TRBD1
CDR3 protein: CASSLGQANTEAFF; CDR3 DNA: TGTGCCAGCAGCTTGGGACAGGCGAACACTGAAGCTTTCTTT; clone size: NA; V gene: TRBV7-9; J gene: TRBJ1-1; D gene: TRBD1
CDR3 protein: CASSYSTERELFF; CDR3 DNA: TGTGCCAGCAGTTACTCGACAGAGAGGGAGCTGTTTTTT; clone size: NA; V gene: TRBV6-5; J gene: TRBJ2-2; D gene: NA
CDR3 protein: CASSPRPGPYGYTF; CDR3 DNA: TGTGCCAGCAGCCCCCGGCCAGGCCCCTATGGCTACACCTTC; clone size: NA; V gene: TRBV9; J gene: TRBJ1-2; D gene: NA
CDR3 protein: CSVVYRDRGLSRDEQFF; CDR3 DNA: TGCAGCGTGGTCTACCGGGACAGGGGGTTGAGTAGGGATGAGCAGTTCTTC; clone size: NA; V gene: TRBV29-1; J gene: TRBJ2-1; D gene: TRBD1
CDR3 protein: CASSSGQSGTGELFF; CDR3 DNA: TGCGCCAGCAGCTCGGGACAGTCGGGCACCGGGGAGCTGTTTTTT; clone size: NA; V gene: TRBV5-1; J gene: TRBJ2-2; D gene: TRBD1
CDR3 protein: CASSPKTGGGGGYTF; CDR3 DNA: TGTGCCAGCTCACCAAAGACAGGGGGCGGAGGTGGCTACACCTTC; clone size: NA; V gene: TRBV18; J gene: TRBJ1-2; D gene: TRBD1
CDR3 protein: CSVDLASSYNEQFF; CDR3 DNA: TGCAGCGTTGATTTGGCAAGCTCCTACAATGAGCAGTTCTTC; clone size: NA; V gene: TRBV29-1; J gene: TRBJ2-1; D gene: NA
CDR3 protein: CASSYEGGRSYEQYF; CDR3 DNA: TGTGCCAGCAGTTACGAGGGCGGTCGATCCTACGAGCAGTACTTC; clone size: NA; V gene: TRBV6-5; J gene: TRBJ2-7; D gene: NA
CDR3 protein: CASSQDMNYGYTF; CDR3 DNA: TGCGCCAGCAGCCAAGACATGAACTATGGCTACACCTTC; clone size: few; V gene: TRBV4-3; J gene: TRBJ1-2; D gene: NA
CDR3 protein: CASSYGARDYGYTF; CDR3 DNA: TGTGCCAGCAGTTACGGGGCTAGGGATTATGGCTACACCTTC; clone size: once; V gene: TRBV6-6; J gene: TRBJ1-2; D gene: NA
CDR3 protein: CASSHPSAAQTSGVPDTQYF; CDR3 DNA: TGTGCCAGCAGCCACCCCTCGGCGGCGCAGACTAGCGGGGTACCAGATACGCAGTATTTT; clone size: once; V gene: TRBV4-2; J gene: TRBJ2-3; D gene: TRBD2
CDR3 protein: CASRRQGAFNEKLFF; CDR3 DNA: TGCGCCAGCAGACGACAGGGGGCGTTTAATGAAAAACTGTTTTTT; clone size: NA; V gene: TRBV5-1; J gene: TRBJ1-4; D gene: TRBD1
CDR3 protein: CASSKSTNQETQYF; CDR3 DNA: TGTGCCAGCAGTAAATCTACGAACCAAGAGACCCAGTACTTC; clone size: NA; V gene: TRBV6-2/TRBV6-3; J gene: TRBJ2-5; D gene: NA
CDR3 protein: CASSQGSQGYTEAFF; CDR3 DNA: TGCGCCAGCAGCCAAGGATCTCAGGGATACACTGAAGCTTTCTTT; clone size: NA; V gene: TRBV4-1; J gene: TRBJ1-1; D gene: NA
CDR3 protein: CASSLRLADTDTQYF; CDR3 DNA: TGCGCCAGCAGCTTGAGGCTAGCCGACACAGATACGCAGTATTTT; clone size: NA; V gene: TRBV5-1; J gene: TRBJ2-3; D gene: NA
CDR3 protein: CAISPGQGQETQYF; CDR3 DNA: TGTGCCATCAGCCCCGGACAGGGCCAAGAGACCCAGTACTTC; clone size: NA; V gene: TRBV10-3; J gene: TRBJ2-5; D gene: TRBD1
CDR3 protein: CASSPAQGGYEQYF; CDR3 DNA: TGTGCCAGCTCACCCGCGCAGGGGGGCTACGAGCAGTACTTC; clone size: NA; V gene: TRBV18; J gene: TRBJ2-7; D gene: NA
CDR3 protein: CASSSMTGTTEAFF; CDR3 DNA: TGCGCCAGCAGTTCTATGACAGGGACCACTGAAGCTTTCTTT; clone size: NA; V gene: TRBV4-1; J gene: TRBJ1-1; D gene: TRBD1
CDR3 protein: CAWSPTKVVQYF; CDR3 DNA: TGTGCCTGGAGTCCGACTAAAGTAGTCCAGTACTTC; clone size: NA; V gene: TRBV30; J gene: TRBJ2-5; D gene: NA
CDR3 protein: CASSPLAAVYNEQFF; CDR3 DNA: TGTGCCAGCAGTCCCCTAGCGGCCGTCTACAATGAGCAGTTCTTC; clone size: NA; V gene: TRBV7-8; J gene: TRBJ2-1; D gene: TRBD2
CDR3 protein: CASSASGGFTGELFF; CDR3 DNA: TGTGCCAGCAGCGCTAGCGGGGGGTTCACCGGGGAGCTGTTTTTT; clone size: NA; V gene: TRBV2; J gene: TRBJ2-2; D gene: TRBD2
CDR3 protein: CASSLRDVRGTGELFF; CDR3 DNA: TGTGCCAGCAGCTTAAGGGACGTGCGGGGCACCGGGGAGCTGTTTTTT; clone size: NA; V gene: TRBV7-9; J gene: TRBJ2-2; D gene: NA
CDR3 protein: CASSQGRGQPQHF; CDR3 DNA: TGTGCCAGCAGCCAAGGCAGAGGGCAGCCCCAGCATTTT; clone size: NA; V gene: TRBV14; J gene: TRBJ1-5; D gene: NA